This T cell receptor (beta chain) appears in the sequencing data of a study of blood T cell repertoires in COVID-19. Overall study: Samples came from the United States, Italy and Spain, spanning acute and convalescent COVID-19. T cells, B-cell-depleted T cells, or PBMCs supplied cDNA or gDNA.

Losses at the gene ends were 5 bases for V and 6 bases for J; bases not matched to a gene: 10. Germline CDR1 MNHEY, CDR2 SMNVEV (reference sequence). This CDR3 is 15 amino acids long. Per the original data handling: From reference gene primer amplification, estimates of nucleated cell counts were derived. This table comes from immunoSEQ multiplex PCR, and its TCRdb copy is limited to in-frame clones, with some not included. V and J calls and clone size are as listed in that table; D and trimming were resolved from the DNA. This table has about 490,000 clones, approximately 83% appearing once. This TCR was recovered from a human donor in a cohort sampled during active COVID-19. Source material: peripheral blood. The chain is built from TRBV27 and TRBJ2-7, with TRBD2 matching over 10 bases. The CDR3 loop reads CASSQLLAGISEQYF. The CDR3 DNA reads TGTGCCAGCAGTCAGCTACTAGCGGGGATTAGCGAGCAGTACTTC.